This T cell receptor (beta chain) was documented in a study of T cells in Graves' hyperthyroidism and ophthalmopathy (dated by TCRdb to between 2017 and 2020). Background on the whole study: Peripheral blood was sampled at the time of initial diagnosis, prior to any treatment. Whether ophthalmopathy could be predicted prospectively was tested in an independent validation cohort made up of approximately 19 hyperthyroidism patients plus 17 patients who later progressed to ophthalmopathy. A discovery cohort of about 95 patients, fewer than 50 with Graves' ophthalmopathy and 55 to 60 with stable Graves' hyperthyroidism, was used to find distinguishing TCR V-J signatures. For training and testing, the roughly 100 patients in the discovery cohort were randomly divided in a 7:3 ratio. After sampling, hyperthyroidism patients received methimazole starting at 30 mg daily, and ophthalmopathy patients received high-dose intravenous methylprednisolone. The study also compared thyroid tissue and blood T-cell repertoires from over 5 Graves' hyperthyroidism patients. According to the paper, TCR Vbeta CDR3 sequencing was carried out on 120 to 150 peripheral blood samples, which came from more than 40 ophthalmopathy, approximately 78 hyperthyroidism and approximately 17 progressor patients.

V is reduced by 5 bases and J by 9 bases, leaving a spacing of 24 bases between them. The germline V gene yields SGHTS for CDR1 and YDEGEE for CDR2. From the cysteine through the phenylalanine, the CDR3 covers 16 amino acids. The kept DNA is CDR3 alone, 48 bases in frame from the first base. Stable Graves' hyperthyroidism was defined as the absence of progression to ophthalmopathy over 18 months of follow-up. Hyperthyroidism patients were newly diagnosed, had a disease duration of under 2 months, and were aged 18 to 65 years. Any patient with an uncontrolled infection, another autoimmune disease, pregnancy or lactation was excluded. Diagnoses were established on the basis of clinical symptoms, serum thyroxine and TRAb, thyroid ultrasound, and orbital computed tomography. PBMCs were separated from approximately 10 ml of fresh peripheral blood using Ficoll-Paque density gradient centrifugation. Total RNA was extracted with Trizol reagent, and quality was checked on an Agilent 2100 Bioanalyzer.

General findings and caveats noted by the study authors: Blood samples also contained most of the expanded thyroid clonotypes (frequency above 0.001), which suggests that blood repertoires may reflect thyroid immune responses. A 13 V-J signature model separated ophthalmopathy from stable hyperthyroidism, with roughly 88% sensitivity and just under 84% specificity in cross-validation and 80%/75% in testing. In validation, the model predicted progression to ophthalmopathy with approximately 69% sensitivity and approximately 72% specificity, a median of around 6.6 months before onset. Sample size was not statistically predetermined, and blinding of investigators to group allocation was not performed.

The TCR beta CDR3 regions were amplified from the RNA transcripts. The first round of RT-PCR for the TCR CDR3 was performed with the HTBI primer set and the Qiagen OneStep RT-PCR kit. A second multiplex PCR round built the libraries, followed by size selection and purification. Sequencing of the libraries was done on an Illumina HiSeq2000 using paired-end 100 bp reads. Regarding the original processing steps: Raw data were processed with SOAPnuke, discarding reads with adapters, uncalled bases, mean Phred below 15, or no exact constant-primer or identifier match. High-quality paired reads were merged using COPE v1.2.5, and each unique nucleotide sequence was defined as a clonotype. MiTCR v1.1 was used to align the clonotypes against IMGT TRBV, TRBD and TRBJ reference segments. Analysis was restricted to V-J combinations with a frequency above 0.0001, which covered 98% to 99.2% of repertoires. A TCS score was defined as the ratio of F50 (clonal expansion) to E x V (chaos), with BLOSUM62-based TCRdist applied between CDR3 peptides within each V-J. Welch's t-statistics and random forest reduced 450 to 600 V-J features to roughly 13, which were used in a naive Bayes classifier (R e1071). Through fastp at Q25 and MiXCR, TCRdb rebuilt clones from the public reads, retaining in-frame beta chains. CDR3 protein sequences are deduplicated, and each keeps its most common genes and DNA. TCRdb, rather than the study authors, made the V and J calls. The sample profile shows under 650,000 distinct CDR3 sequences; 16% of them were found once. The ten largest clonotypes hold 3% to 4% of the sample.

Points on this clonotype: Which antigen it targets is not known. Per-base qualities were not stored, and no clone one base away is much larger.

The V and J genes are TRBV5-8 and TRBJ2-1; 6 matching bases give a weak D call of TRBD2. The sequence was obtained from a woman in her 30s with Graves' hyperthyroidism. The source material was blood. The CDR3 region: CASRPPREKERGEQFF. The nucleotides are TGTGCCAGCAGACCCCCCCGGGAGAAAGAGCGCGGTGAGCAGTTCTTC. Beyond the CDR3, the reference TRBV5-8 and TRBJ2-1 genes provide the residues; the full variable domain reads: EAGVTQSPTHLIKTRGQQATLRCSPISGHTSVYWYQQALGLGLQFLLWYDEGEERNRGNFPPRFSGRQFPNYSSELNVNALELEDSALYLCASRPPREKERGEQFFGPGTRLTVL.